The present T cell receptor beta chain was sequenced within a study of cytomegalovirus exposure and HLA in healthy donors (dated by TCRdb to about 2017). Background on the whole study: According to a later analysis, one platform produced both the roughly 130 validation repertoires and the 666 repertoires of the first cohort. The study was designed to test whether signatures of past pathogen exposure could be identified by cataloging public T cell receptors. A separate validation cohort of roughly 120 different subjects was used in addition to the approximately 700-subject first cohort. To predict cytomegalovirus infection status, the study brought together high-throughput TCR immunosequencing, statistical association of individual TCRs with disease status, and machine learning.

General conclusions and limits of the study: Of the cluster scores, roughly 95% were above 0 in a later analysis, which found that TCRs clustered in the first cohort also tended to co-occur in the roughly 130 validation repertoires. In the study, around 150 TCR beta chains were listed as associated with cytomegalovirus. Three of the identified cytomegalovirus-associated TCR beta chains were confirmed in vitro to be specific for cytomegalovirus antigens. The classifier was reported to diagnose cytomegalovirus status with high specificity and sensitivity in both the original and validation cohorts. The authors suggested that the approach could potentially be extended to other disease states and immunological phenotypes. A later analysis had no HLA typing for the validation cohort, so co-occurrence there was scored across all 110 or so repertoires. Most TCR sequences were seen in very few donors, while some public TCRs were found in many individuals.

The library was produced with the immunoSEQ multiplex PCR assay. Turning to the authors' computational methods: A statistical classification framework was built to diagnose cytomegalovirus status from the catalog of TCR beta chain sequences. Held by TCRdb, this immuneACCESS table contains in-frame sequences only and omits some clones. Under half of the omission traces to an unresolved V gene where checked; the cause of the rest is unknown. For V, J and clone size, that table is used; D and trimming come from the DNA. Here the sample has about 120,000 clones; about 85% occur a single time. Of the sample, 2.1% falls within the top ten clones. Details on this clone: No antigen is known for it. There are no base qualities to consult, and no much larger clone falls within one base.

The donors were included in the validation cohort of approximately 120 subjects, a group kept apart from the roughly 700-subject first cohort. The sequenced sample was PBMCs. The clonotype comes from a woman aged 25 to 39 in good health and CMV-seronegative.

The nucleotide sequence is given as TGTGCCAGCAGCTCGAGACAGAACTATAATTCACCCCTCCACTTT. It specifies CASSSRQNYNSPLHF. The sequence links TRBV7-6 to TRBJ1-6; TRBD1 is perhaps the D gene, given 5 matching bases. From cysteine to phenylalanine, the CDR3 is 15 amino acids long. Just the 45-base CDR3 DNA is kept, in frame starting at base 1. V loses 4 bases, J loses 3 bases, and the germline ends lie 10 bases apart. Looking up the germline V gene yields CDR1 SGHVS and CDR2 FNYEAQ. The CDR3, completed at both ends by the reference TRBV7-6 and TRBJ1-6 genes, gives the full variable domain GAGVSQSPRYKVTKRGQDVALRCDPISGHVSLYWYRQALGQGPEFLTYFNYEAQQDKSGLPNDRFSAERPEGSISTLTIQRTEQRDSAMYRCASSSRQNYNSPLHFGNGTRLTVT.